The 20 T cell receptor beta chains listed next were all sequenced from one sample in a study of T-cell reconstitution after alpha-beta-depleted transplantation in children. Unique molecular identifiers featured in how the TCRbeta library was prepared. From the PCR reads, TCRdb called clonotypes with MiXCR, one entry per CDR3 protein. Seen here are around 800,000 distinct CDR3 sequences, roughly 15% observed once, and the top ten hold approximately 4.5%. This material consisted of PBMCs, mostly from graft donor cells, taken 360 days after TCRalphabeta/CD19-depleted stem cell transplant. The receptors were sampled from a male patient younger than 18 who had a stem cell transplant for acute lymphoblastic leukemia, so the T cells may come from the graft donor.

This clonotype was counted only a few times. The V gene is TRBV20-1, the J gene TRBJ2-5; D not certain. The CDR3 spans 11 residues. Trimming pared 1 base from V and 7 bases from J, leaving 7 bases between. The germline V gene has CDR1 DFQATT and CDR2 SNEGSKA (reference sequence). The CDR3: CSARVLGTQYF. The CDR3 DNA reads TGCAGTGCTAGAGTCCTGGGGACCCAGTACTTC.

The chain has TRBV28 and TRBJ2-4; D not certain. The germline V gene encodes CDR1 MDHEN and CDR2 SYDVKM. This CDR3 is built from 15 residues. V lost 2 bases, J lost 2 bases, and 10 bases lay in between. Here the CDR3 reads CASSLPRVTKNIQYF. DNA for the CDR3: TGTGCCAGCAGTTTACCACGGGTGACCAAAAACATTCAGTACTTC.

V usage is TRBV3-1 and J usage is TRBJ2-3; D possibly uses TRBD1 or TRBD2 (5 bases each). Per germline, CDR1 LGHDT and CDR2 YNNKEL (reference sequence). The CDR3 extends over 15 amino acids. V lost 6 bases to trimming and J lost 0 bases, with 13 bases between them. CDR3 nucleotides: TGTGCCAGCAGTACGGGACCCACTAGCACAGATACGCAGTATTTT. This codes for CASSTGPTSTDTQYF.

As for this clonotype: Compared with germline, one end of the junction differs, possibly owing to a read error. This chain uses TRBV6-5 with TRBJ1-1; 7 nucleotides align to TRBD1. Looked up from germline, CDR1 is MNHEY and CDR2 is SVGAGI. The CDR3 runs to 17 residues. The CDR3 protein is CASSNSSKGQRNTEAFF. The CDR3 nucleotides read TGTGCCAGCAGTAACTCGAGCAAGGGACAGCGCAACACTGAAGCTTTCTTT.

Notes on this clonotype: This may stem from a read error, because a much larger clone lies one nucleotide away. The rearrangement links TRBV9 to TRBJ2-3; TRBD2 aligns across 9 bases. Germline CDR1 is SGDLS and CDR2 is YYNGEE. This CDR3 has 15 residues. Here the CDR3 reads CASRPSGTSTGTQYF. CDR3 DNA: TGTGCCAGCAGACCTAGCGGGACTAGCACAGGTACGCAGTATTTT.

The chain couples TRBV2 to TRBJ1-3; TRBD1 is a possible D gene (5 bases). V gave up 4 bases and J gave up 0 bases, with 10 bases separating them. Germline loops: CDR1 SNHLY, CDR2 FYNNEI. CDR3 length: 15 amino acids. The CDR3 protein is CASSGFQGSGNTIYF. Here the CDR3 DNA reads TGTGCCAGCAGTGGATTTCAGGGCTCTGGAAACACCATATATTTT.

The rearrangement joins TRBV7-8 to TRBJ2-2; TRBD2 matches 9 bases. Germline V gene sequence: CDR1 SGHVS, CDR2 FQNEAQ. V gave up 5 bases and J gave up 1 base; unmatched junction bases: 5. The CDR3 spans 16 residues. The CDR3 protein is CASSPRTSENTGELFF. The CDR3 region has the DNA TGTGCCAGCAGCCCAAGGACTAGCGAGAACACCGGGGAGCTGTTTTTT.

As for this clonotype: A junction boundary mismatches the germline segment, possibly from a read error. The chain employs TRBV7-9 and TRBJ2-7; the match to TRBD2 covers 14 bases. This CDR3 spans 16 amino acids. Germline CDR1 SEHNR, CDR2 FQNEAQ (reference sequence). The CDR3 bases are TGTGCCAGCAGCTTGCCGGGACTAGCGGGAGAAGGTATCCAGAACTTC. This codes for CASSLPGLAGEGIQNF. The entire variable domain, with the rest obtained from reference TRBV7-9 and TRBJ2-7, is as follows: DTGVSQNPRHKITKRGQNVTFRCDPISEHNRLYWYRQTLGQGPEFLTYFQNEAQLEKSRLLSDRFSAERPKGSFSTLEIQRTEQGDSAMYLCASSLPGLAGEGIQNFGPGTRLTVT.

V and J are TRBV20-1 and TRBJ1-2, with a possible D match to TRBD1 (6 bases). The V and J ends lost 6 bases and 4 bases respectively, with 9 bases between them. The CDR3 consists of 11 residues. Germline V CDR1 and CDR2: DFQATT, SNEGSKA (reference sequence). CDR3 nucleotide sequence: TGCAGTGCGCACAGGGTCTATGGCTACACCTTC. This gives the protein CSAHRVYGYTF.

V usage is TRBV2 and J usage is TRBJ1-1; D is unclear. Germline CDR1 reads SNHLY; CDR2 reads FYNNEI. Trimming cost V 5 bases and J 1 base, with 11 bases left between them. The CDR3 consists of 14 residues. The CDR3 protein is CASSSSPGNTEAFF. The CDR3 DNA follows: TGTGCCAGCAGTTCTAGCCCGGGGAACACTGAAGCTTTCTTT.

The chain uses TRBV3-1 and TRBJ2-7; the D is unclear. CDR1 and CDR2 (germline): LGHDT, YNNKEL (reference sequence). V was clipped by 0 bases and J by 1 base, with 10 bases between them. The CDR3 sequence is 15 residues long. CDR3 amino acids: CASSQDVRRSYEQYF. The CDR3 DNA reads as TGTGCCAGCAGCCAAGATGTACGGCGATCCTACGAGCAGTACTTC.

In this sample, this clonotype turned up a few times. The chain's CDR3 is CASSLGYGYSNQPQHF. The CDR3 bases are TGTGCCAGCAGCTTGGGGTATGGATATAGCAATCAGCCCCAGCATTTT. The J gene is TRBJ1-5, the V gene TRBV5-6; D ambiguous. The CDR3 extends over 16 amino acids. Germline loops: CDR1 SGHDT, CDR2 YYEEEE. Trimming pared 0 bases from V and 0 bases from J, leaving 10 bases between.

This clonotype has a handful of counts. V is TRBV27 and J is TRBJ2-7; 8 bases fit TRBD2. The junction had 5 bases not matched to a gene; V was cut back by 2 bases and J by 2 bases. Germline V lookup: CDR1 MNHEY, CDR2 SMNVEV (reference sequence). This CDR3 has 15 amino acids. The CDR3 sequence is CASSLRGGAPYEQYF. The CDR3 nucleotides are TGTGCCAGCAGTTTACGGGGGGGCGCTCCCTACGAGCAGTACTTC.

The rearrangement links TRBV12-3 or TRBV12-4 to TRBJ1-1, with TRBD1 identical over 8 bases. V trimming: 3 bases; J trimming: 0 bases; junction bases outside the gene matches: 6. The CDR3 has 16 amino acids. The CDR3 region is CASSFRQGAVNTEAFF. As DNA, the CDR3 is TGTGCCAGCAGTTTTAGGCAGGGGGCAGTGAACACTGAAGCTTTCTTT.

This clonotype appeared a single time. The chain links TRBV7-6 to TRBJ2-7; a weak D match, TRBD2 (7 bases). This CDR3 region has 17 residues. The germline V and J ends were trimmed by 5 bases and 4 bases, with 24 bases remaining between them. Per germline, CDR1 SGHVS and CDR2 FNYEAQ. Here the CDR3 DNA reads TGTGCCAGCAGCCCACTGTCAATAGGACTAGGGGGTTACGAGCAGTACTTC. Encoded protein: CASSPLSIGLGGYEQYF.

Concerning this clonotype itself: A junction end diverges from the germline sequence, so it may reflect a read error. The CDR3 protein is CASSPGPLLPEKFF. CDR3 bases: TGTGCCAGTAGCCCGGGACCTCTTTTGCCTGAGAAGTTCTTC. The chain couples TRBV19 to TRBJ2-1; D is perhaps TRBD1 or TRBD2 (5 bases each). This CDR3 region has 14 residues. Looked up from germline, CDR1 is LNHDA and CDR2 is SQIVND (reference sequence).

This clonotype was counted between two and nine times. V usage is TRBV5-1 and J usage is TRBJ2-1, with TRBD1 matching 8 bases. The J segment lost 12 bases and the V segment lost 2 bases, leaving 1 base of the junction unmatched. The CDR3 spans 11 residues. Germline CDR1 is SGHRS and CDR2 is YFSETQ. The CDR3 reads CASSLGTGQFF. In nucleotides, the CDR3 is TGCGCCAGCAGCTTAGGGACAGGGCAGTTCTTC.

This clonotype came up once. This may arise from a read error, as a much more abundant clone is one base away. The rearrangement joins TRBV29-1 to TRBJ2-7; 16 bases are shared with TRBD2. CDR3 length equals 16 residues. With V trimmed by 4 bases and J by 9 bases, 12 bases remained unmatched. CDR1 and CDR2 (germline): SQVTM, ANQGSEA. Here the CDR3 reads CSVGTGMGLAGGGQYF. For the CDR3, the DNA is TGCAGCGTTGGGACAGGGATGGGACTAGCGGGAGGGGGGCAGTACTTC.

This chain uses TRBV13 with TRBJ2-7; TRBD2 matches at 13 bases. From germline, CDR1 is PRHDT and CDR2 FYEKMQ (reference sequence). V lost 4 bases, J lost 4 bases, and 7 bases stayed unmatched. The CDR3 has 16 residues. The CDR3 nucleotides read TGTGCCAGCAGCTCCGGACTAGCGGGAGAGAGGTACGAGCAGTACTTC. Amino acids: CASSSGLAGERYEQYF.

The CDR3 region has the DNA TGCGCCAGCAGCTTGGGACCCTGGACAGCTGGAAACACCATATATTTT. Protein sequence: CASSLGPWTAGNTIYF. The chain joins TRBV5-1 to TRBJ1-3, with a tentative D call TRBD1 (6 bases). Germline V gives CDR1 SGHRS, CDR2 YFSETQ. This CDR3 has 16 residues. V dropped 0 bases and J dropped 2 bases, with 12 bases sitting between them.